These 5 T cell receptor beta chains were sequenced from one sample in a study of breast tumors, draining lymph nodes, adjacent tissues. TCRdb re-called the multiplex PCR reads with MiXCR, one entry per CDR3 protein. Of around 120,000 distinct CDR3 sequences listed, just under 20% were seen once; the top ten hold more than 3%. Breast cancer patients provided tissue from their axillary draining lymph nodes. Input material: axillary lymph node tissue. The receptor set was obtained from a female donor with breast cancer. Some clones in this sample may be carry-over from other donors' samples.

This clonotype was counted at least ten times. The J gene is TRBJ2-2, the V gene TRBV15; D gene uncertain. This CDR3 has 13 residues. V gave up 1 base and J gave up 4 bases, with 4 bases separating them. Germline V gene data show CDR1 as LNHNV and CDR2 as YYDKDF (reference sequence). The CDR3 coding sequence is TGTGCCACCAGCAGAGTGAGCACCGGGGAGCTGTTTTTT. Translating gives CATSRVSTGELFF.

To note about this clonotype: Just one base apart from a much larger clone, this may be a read error. The chain has TRBV6-5 and TRBJ2-1, with a tentative D call TRBD2 (5 bases). The CDR3 is 13 amino acids. In germline, CDR1 is MNHEY, CDR2 SVGAGI. The CDR3: CASRDFAPNEQLF. CDR3 bases: TGTGCCAGCAGGGACTTTGCCCCCAATGAGCAGCTCTTC.

This clonotype has a count of ten or more. The chain recombines TRBV5-1 with TRBJ1-2, with 7 bases fitting TRBD1. From germline, CDR1 is SGHRS and CDR2 YFSETQ. The CDR3 length is 13 residues. Trimming removed 4 bases from V and 8 bases from J; junction bases left unmatched: 8. The CDR3 here is CASSRDRAGGYTF. In DNA form, the CDR3 reads TGCGCCAGCAGCCGCGACAGGGCCGGCGGCTACACCTTC.

This clonotype was recorded many times. The chain uses TRBV7-3 and TRBJ2-3, with 12 bases that match TRBD2. Germline values: CDR1 SGHTA, CDR2 FQGTGA. The CDR3 has 16 amino acids. J gave up 2 bases and V 5 bases, and 5 bases lay outside the gene matches. The CDR3 here is CASSPGTSGPTDTQYF. The CDR3 DNA is TGTGCCAGCAGCCCCGGGACTAGCGGGCCCACAGATACGCAGTATTTT.

The J gene is TRBJ2-5, the V gene TRBV27; tentative D call: TRBD1 (6 bases). The germline V gene has CDR1 MNHEY and CDR2 SMNVEV (reference sequence). V gave up 2 bases and J gave up 9 bases, with 16 bases separating them. This CDR3 has 14 amino acids. CDR3 bases: TGTGCCAGCAGTTTACTTGGGGGCCTCCAGGCCCAGTACTTC. Residues: CASSLLGGLQAQYF.